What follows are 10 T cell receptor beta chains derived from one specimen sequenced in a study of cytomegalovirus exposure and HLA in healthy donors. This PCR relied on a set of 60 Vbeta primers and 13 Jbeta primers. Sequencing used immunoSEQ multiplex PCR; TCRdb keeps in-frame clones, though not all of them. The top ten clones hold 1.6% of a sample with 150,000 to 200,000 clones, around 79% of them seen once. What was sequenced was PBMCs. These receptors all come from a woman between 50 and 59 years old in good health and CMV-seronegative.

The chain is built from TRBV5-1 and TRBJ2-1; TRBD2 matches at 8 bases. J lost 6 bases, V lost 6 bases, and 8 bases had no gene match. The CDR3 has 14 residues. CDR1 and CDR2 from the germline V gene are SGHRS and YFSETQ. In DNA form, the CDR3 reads TGCGCCAGCACGCAGACTAGCGTAACCAATGAGCAGTTCTTC. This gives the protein CASTQTSVTNEQFF.

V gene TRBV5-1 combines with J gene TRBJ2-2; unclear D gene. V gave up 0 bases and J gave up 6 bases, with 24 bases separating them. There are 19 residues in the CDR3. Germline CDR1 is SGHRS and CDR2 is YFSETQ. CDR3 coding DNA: TGCGCCAGCAGCTTGGCCGTTGGTCTACCCCCGACTTCGTCCGGGGAGCTGTTTTTT. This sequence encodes CASSLAVGLPPTSSGELFF.

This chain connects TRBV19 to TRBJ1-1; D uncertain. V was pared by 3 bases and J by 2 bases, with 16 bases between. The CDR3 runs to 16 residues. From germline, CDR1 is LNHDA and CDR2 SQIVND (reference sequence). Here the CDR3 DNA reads TGTGCCAGTAGTATTACGGCAGGCCGGCCCAACACTGAAGCTTTCTTT. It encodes CASSITAGRPNTEAFF.

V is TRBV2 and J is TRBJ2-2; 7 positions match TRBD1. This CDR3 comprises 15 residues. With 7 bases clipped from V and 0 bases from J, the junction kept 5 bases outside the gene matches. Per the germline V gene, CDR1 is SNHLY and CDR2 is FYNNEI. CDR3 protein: CASNPDRTNTGELFF. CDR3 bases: TGTGCCAGCAACCCGGACAGGACGAACACCGGGGAGCTGTTTTTT.

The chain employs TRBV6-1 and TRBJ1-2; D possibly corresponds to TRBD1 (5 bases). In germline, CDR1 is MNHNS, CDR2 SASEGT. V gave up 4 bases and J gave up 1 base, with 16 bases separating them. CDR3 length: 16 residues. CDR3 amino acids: CASSASFRAVNYGYTF. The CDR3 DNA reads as TGTGCCAGCAGTGCTTCGTTCAGGGCCGTTAACTATGGCTACACCTTC.

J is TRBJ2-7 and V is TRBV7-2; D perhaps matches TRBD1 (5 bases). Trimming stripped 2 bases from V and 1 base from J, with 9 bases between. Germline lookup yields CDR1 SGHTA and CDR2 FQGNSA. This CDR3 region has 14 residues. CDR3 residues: CASSLSTDSYEQYF. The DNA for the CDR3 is TGTGCCAGCAGCTTATCGACAGATTCCTACGAGCAGTACTTC.

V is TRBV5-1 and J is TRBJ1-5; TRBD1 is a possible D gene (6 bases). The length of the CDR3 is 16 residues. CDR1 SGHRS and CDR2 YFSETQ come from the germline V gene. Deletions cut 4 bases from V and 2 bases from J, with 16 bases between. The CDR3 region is CASSRGDIGGNQPQHF. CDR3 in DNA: TGCGCCAGCAGCCGGGGGGACATCGGGGGCAATCAGCCCCAGCATTTT.

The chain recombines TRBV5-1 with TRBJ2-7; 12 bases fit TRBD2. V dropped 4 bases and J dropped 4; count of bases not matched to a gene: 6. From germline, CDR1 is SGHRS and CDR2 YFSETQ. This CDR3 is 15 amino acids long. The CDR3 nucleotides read TGCGCCAGCAGCGTGGGACTAGCGGGTCAGTACGAGCAGTACTTC. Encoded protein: CASSVGLAGQYEQYF. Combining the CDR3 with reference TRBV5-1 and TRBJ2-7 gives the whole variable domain KAGVTQTPRYLIKTRGQQVTLSCSPISGHRSVSWYQQTPGQGLQFLFEYFSETQRNKGNFPGRFSGRQFSNSRSEMNVSTLELGDSALYLCASSVGLAGQYEQYFGPGTRLTVT.

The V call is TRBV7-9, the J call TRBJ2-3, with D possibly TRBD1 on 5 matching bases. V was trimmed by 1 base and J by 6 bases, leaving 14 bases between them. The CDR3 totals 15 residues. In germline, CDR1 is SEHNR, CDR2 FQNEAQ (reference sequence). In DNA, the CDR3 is TGTGCCAGCAGCTTAGGACAGACCGTTGAGGATACGCAGTATTTT. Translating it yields CASSLGQTVEDTQYF.

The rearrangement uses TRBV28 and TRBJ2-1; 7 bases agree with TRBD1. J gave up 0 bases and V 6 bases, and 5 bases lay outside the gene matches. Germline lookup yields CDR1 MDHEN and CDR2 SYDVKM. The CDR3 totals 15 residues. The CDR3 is CASRKNRGSYNEQFF. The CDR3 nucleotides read TGTGCCAGCAGAAAAAACAGGGGCTCCTACAATGAGCAGTTCTTC. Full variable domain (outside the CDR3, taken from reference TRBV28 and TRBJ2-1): DVKVTQSSRYLVKRTGEKVFLECVQDMDHENMFWYRQDPGLGLRLIYFSYDVKMKEKGDIPEGYSVSREKKERFSLILESASTNQTSMYLCASRKNRGSYNEQFFGPGTRLTVL.